This T cell receptor (beta chain) was captured by sequencing in a study of PD-L1 blockade in urothelial cancer. The data were produced by immunoSEQ multiplex PCR, yet TCRdb's version contains in-frame clones alone and is incomplete. This table has more than 35,000 clones, around 33% appearing once. Sequences were derived from tumor tissue, sampled before atezolizumab (anti-PD-L1) treatment. The receptor comes from a man aged 55 to 70 with urothelial cancer.

The CDR3 DNA follows: TGTGCCAGCAGCCGCGGACTAGCGGGAGGCACCGGGGAGCTGTTTTTT. It codes for CASSRGLAGGTGELFF. The chain joins TRBV11-1 to TRBJ2-2, with 14 bases fitting TRBD2. CDR3 length equals 16 residues. V was pared by 5 bases and J by 4 bases, with 3 bases of the junction left unmatched. Germline-derived CDR1 and CDR2 are SGHAT and FQDESV (reference sequence).